The rows below give T cell receptor beta chains drawn from one sample of a study of T cell repertoires in cytomegalovirus infection. Their recognized antigens are unknown. TCRdb independently ran MiXCR on the reads; one entry per CDR3 protein. The data contain fewer than 850,000 distinct CDR3 sequences, just under 30% of them seen just once; the ten biggest clones take up less than 15%. The source was cultured CD8+ T cells from PBMCs, collected from culture after CMV antigen stimulation. These receptors were taken from a human donor in good health (CMV status not recorded). Some clones in this sample may be carry-over from other donors' samples. Each CDR3 is given with its conserved first and last residue. Fields, in order: D gene, V gene, clone size, J gene, CDR3 protein, CDR3 DNA. D genes are given only for firm matches. The size entry is marked missing in some rows and otherwise reads once, few, many or a size class.

d_gene: TRBD2; v_gene: TRBV27; abundance: many; j_gene: TRBJ2-2; CDR3aa: CASSLSAGGNTGELFF; CDR3nt: TGTGCCAGCAGTTTATCGGCGGGGGGGAACACCGGGGAGCTGTTTTTT
d_gene: -; v_gene: TRBV7-6; abundance: -; j_gene: TRBJ2-5; CDR3aa: CASSLARVGREETQYF; CDR3nt: TGTGCCAGCAGCTTAGCGCGGGTGGGTCGGGAAGAGACCCAGTACTTC
d_gene: -; v_gene: TRBV11-3; abundance: -; j_gene: TRBJ2-3; CDR3aa: CASSPGSNRITDTQYF; CDR3nt: TGTGCCAGCAGCCCTGGGAGCAACCGGATCACAGATACGCAGTATTTT
d_gene: -; v_gene: TRBV19; abundance: few; j_gene: TRBJ1-5; CDR3aa: CASSTEGTFANQPQHF; CDR3nt: TGTGCCAGTAGTACCGAGGGGACGTTCGCAAATCAGCCCCAGCATTTT
d_gene: -; v_gene: TRBV24-1; abundance: -; j_gene: TRBJ2-3; CDR3aa: CATSDLDSGDTQYF; CDR3nt: TGTGCCACCAGTGATTTAGATTCGGGAGATACGCAGTATTTT
d_gene: TRBD1; v_gene: TRBV6-5; abundance: few; j_gene: TRBJ2-7; CDR3aa: CASSYWGQGRYEQYF; CDR3nt: TGTGCCAGCAGTTATTGGGGACAGGGTCGCTACGAGCAGTACTTC
d_gene: -; v_gene: TRBV27; abundance: few; j_gene: TRBJ2-3; CDR3aa: CASSYQQGDISTDTQYF; CDR3nt: TGTGCCAGCAGCTACCAACAGGGCGATATTAGCACAGATACGCAGTATTTT
d_gene: TRBD1; v_gene: TRBV6-5; abundance: few; j_gene: TRBJ1-5; CDR3aa: CASAGGFSNQPQHF; CDR3nt: TGTGCCAGCGCAGGGGGCTTTAGCAATCAGCCCCAGCATTTT
d_gene: -; v_gene: TRBV19; abundance: few; j_gene: TRBJ2-7; CDR3aa: CASSIDFGPSYEQYF; CDR3nt: TGTGCCAGTAGTATAGATTTTGGACCCTCCTACGAGCAGTACTTC
d_gene: -; v_gene: TRBV27; abundance: once; j_gene: TRBJ1-4; CDR3aa: CASRVNEKLFF; CDR3nt: TGTGCCAGCAGGGTAAATGAAAAACTGTTTTTT
d_gene: -; v_gene: TRBV11-3; abundance: -; j_gene: TRBJ1-4; CDR3aa: CASFGEKLFF; CDR3nt: TGTGCCAGCTTTGGTGAAAAACTGTTTTTT
d_gene: TRBD1; v_gene: TRBV7-9; abundance: -; j_gene: TRBJ1-1; CDR3aa: CASRFIGGWTEAFF; CDR3nt: TGTGCCAGCAGATTTATAGGGGGCTGGACTGAAGCTTTCTTT
d_gene: -; v_gene: TRBV12-3/TRBV12-4; abundance: -; j_gene: TRBJ2-4; CDR3aa: CANPTGVREGLGWENIQYF; CDR3nt: TGTGCCAACCCGACAGGCGTTCGGGAAGGACTAGGGTGGGAAAACATTCAGTACTTC
d_gene: -; v_gene: TRBV12-5; abundance: few; j_gene: TRBJ1-2; CDR3aa: CASGQSPGNYGYTF; CDR3nt: TGTGCTAGTGGTCAAAGCCCAGGAAACTATGGCTACACCTTC
d_gene: -; v_gene: TRBV4-1; abundance: many; j_gene: TRBJ1-6; CDR3aa: CASSQGVGDSPLHF; CDR3nt: TGCGCCAGCAGCCAAGGGGTTGGAGATTCACCCCTCCACTTT
d_gene: TRBD2; v_gene: TRBV12-3/TRBV12-4; abundance: few; j_gene: TRBJ2-3; CDR3aa: CASSSIPGGADTQYF; CDR3nt: TGTGCCAGCAGTTCCATCCCGGGGGGGGCAGATACGCAGTATTTT
d_gene: TRBD1; v_gene: TRBV24-1; abundance: -; j_gene: TRBJ2-2; CDR3aa: CATSGTGVPVGELFF; CDR3nt: TGTGCCACCAGCGGGACAGGGGTCCCAGTCGGGGAGCTGTTTTTT
d_gene: TRBD1; v_gene: TRBV13; abundance: -; j_gene: TRBJ1-2; CDR3aa: CASSTGTGTYGYTF; CDR3nt: TGTGCCAGCAGCACCGGGACAGGGACCTATGGCTACACCTTC
d_gene: -; v_gene: TRBV5-4; abundance: few; j_gene: TRBJ1-2; CDR3aa: CASSFGDPRYGYTF; CDR3nt: TGTGCCAGCAGCTTCGGCGACCCACGCTATGGCTACACCTTC
d_gene: TRBD2; v_gene: TRBV2; abundance: few; j_gene: TRBJ2-6; CDR3aa: CASRGAGGFTGANVLTF; CDR3nt: TGTGCCAGCAGAGGAGCGGGGGGATTCACCGGGGCCAACGTCCTGACTTTC
d_gene: -; v_gene: TRBV27; abundance: -; j_gene: TRBJ2-5; CDR3aa: CASSLSGVQTLQETQYF; CDR3nt: TGTGCCAGCAGTTTATCGGGCGTACAGACCTTACAAGAGACCCAGTACTTC
d_gene: -; v_gene: TRBV9; abundance: -; j_gene: TRBJ2-6; CDR3aa: CASSDKSWYSGANVLTF; CDR3nt: TGTGCCAGCAGCGATAAATCGTGGTACTCTGGGGCCAACGTCCTGACTTTC
d_gene: -; v_gene: TRBV6-4; abundance: -; j_gene: TRBJ2-2; CDR3aa: CASSERALGTGELFF; CDR3nt: TGTGCCAGCAGTGAAAGAGCTTTGGGCACCGGGGAGCTGTTTTTT
d_gene: -; v_gene: TRBV6-6; abundance: few; j_gene: TRBJ2-5; CDR3aa: CASSGWWETQYF; CDR3nt: TGTGCCAGCAGTGGCTGGTGGGAGACCCAGTACTTC
d_gene: -; v_gene: TRBV7-2; abundance: many; j_gene: TRBJ2-7; CDR3aa: CASSWGDRAYEQYF; CDR3nt: TGTGCCAGCAGCTGGGGGGACCGCGCCTACGAGCAGTACTTC
d_gene: TRBD2; v_gene: TRBV14; abundance: -; j_gene: TRBJ2-3; CDR3aa: CASSPLARRTDTQYF; CDR3nt: TGTGCCAGCAGCCCACTAGCGCGCCGCACAGATACGCAGTATTTT
d_gene: -; v_gene: TRBV6-5; abundance: -; j_gene: TRBJ1-1; CDR3aa: CASSYGGDVGTEAFF; CDR3nt: TGTGCCAGCAGCTACGGTGGGGACGTGGGCACTGAAGCTTTCTTT
d_gene: -; v_gene: TRBV7-6; abundance: many; j_gene: TRBJ1-1; CDR3aa: CASSFPGANTEAFF; CDR3nt: TGTGCCAGCAGCTTTCCAGGGGCTAACACTGAAGCTTTCTTT
d_gene: -; v_gene: TRBV19; abundance: few; j_gene: TRBJ2-7; CDR3aa: CASSPPGTSYEQYF; CDR3nt: TGTGCCAGTAGTCCTCCCGGGACATCCTACGAGCAGTACTTC
d_gene: TRBD2; v_gene: TRBV11-1; abundance: -; j_gene: TRBJ2-1; CDR3aa: CASSYTSGTSGGNEQFF; CDR3nt: TGTGCCAGCAGTTATACCTCCGGGACTAGCGGGGGCAATGAGCAGTTCTTC
d_gene: TRBD1; v_gene: TRBV7-9; abundance: -; j_gene: TRBJ2-7; CDR3aa: CASSSGIGTGAHEQYF; CDR3nt: TGTGCCAGCAGCTCAGGGATAGGGACAGGGGCCCACGAGCAGTACTTC
d_gene: TRBD2; v_gene: TRBV28; abundance: few; j_gene: TRBJ2-5; CDR3aa: CASRSLAVQETQYF; CDR3nt: TGTGCCAGCAGGTCTCTAGCGGTCCAAGAGACCCAGTACTTC
d_gene: TRBD1; v_gene: TRBV6-5; abundance: -; j_gene: TRBJ2-1; CDR3aa: CASSYSGGHEQFF; CDR3nt: TGTGCCAGCAGTTACTCAGGGGGCCATGAGCAGTTCTTC
d_gene: -; v_gene: TRBV19; abundance: -; j_gene: TRBJ2-3; CDR3aa: CASSMGPGTDTQYF; CDR3nt: TGTGCCAGTAGTATGGGTCCCGGCACAGATACGCAGTATTTT
d_gene: TRBD1; v_gene: TRBV6-5; abundance: few; j_gene: TRBJ2-3; CDR3aa: CASSYHAGQGEADTQYF; CDR3nt: TGTGCCAGCAGTTACCATGCTGGACAGGGGGAGGCAGATACGCAGTATTTT
d_gene: -; v_gene: TRBV7-8; abundance: many; j_gene: TRBJ2-2; CDR3aa: CASSPPVGQNTGELFF; CDR3nt: TGTGCCAGCAGCCCCCCCGTAGGACAGAACACCGGGGAGCTGTTTTTT
d_gene: -; v_gene: TRBV6-5; abundance: few; j_gene: TRBJ2-1; CDR3aa: CASTADRDYYNEQFF; CDR3nt: TGTGCCAGCACCGCGGACAGGGACTACTACAATGAGCAGTTCTTC
d_gene: -; v_gene: TRBV10-3; abundance: few; j_gene: TRBJ2-7; CDR3aa: CAISETTGPGTYEQYF; CDR3nt: TGTGCCATCAGTGAAACTACAGGGCCCGGGACCTACGAGCAGTACTTC
d_gene: -; v_gene: TRBV5-1; abundance: -; j_gene: TRBJ1-5; CDR3aa: CASSQDGYSNQPQHF; CDR3nt: TGCGCCAGCAGCCAGGATGGGTATAGCAATCAGCCCCAGCATTTT
d_gene: -; v_gene: TRBV15; abundance: -; j_gene: TRBJ2-7; CDR3aa: CATSRGAGYEQYF; CDR3nt: TGTGCCACCAGCAGAGGTGCAGGGTACGAGCAGTACTTC
d_gene: -; v_gene: TRBV19; abundance: few; j_gene: TRBJ1-1; CDR3aa: CASSILGDTEAFF; CDR3nt: TGTGCCAGTAGTATCCTGGGGGACACTGAAGCTTTCTTT
d_gene: TRBD1; v_gene: TRBV7-6; abundance: many; j_gene: TRBJ2-3; CDR3aa: CASSARQGAEADTQYF; CDR3nt: TGTGCCAGCAGCGCCCGACAGGGGGCCGAGGCAGATACGCAGTATTTT
d_gene: -; v_gene: TRBV27; abundance: -; j_gene: TRBJ1-2; CDR3aa: CASSLPLGYGYTF; CDR3nt: TGTGCCAGCAGTCTCCCCCTAGGCTATGGCTACACCTTC
d_gene: TRBD2; v_gene: TRBV12-3/TRBV12-4; abundance: -; j_gene: TRBJ2-7; CDR3aa: CASSLGGRNEQYF; CDR3nt: TGTGCCAGCAGTTTGGGAGGGAGGAACGAGCAGTACTTC
d_gene: -; v_gene: TRBV29-1; abundance: -; j_gene: TRBJ1-5; CDR3aa: CSVETADSNQPQHF; CDR3nt: TGCAGCGTTGAGACAGCCGATAGTAATCAGCCCCAGCATTTT
d_gene: TRBD1; v_gene: TRBV7-9; abundance: -; j_gene: TRBJ1-2; CDR3aa: CASSENRGGYTF; CDR3nt: TGTGCCAGCAGCGAAAACAGGGGAGGCTACACCTTC
d_gene: -; v_gene: TRBV7-9; abundance: few; j_gene: TRBJ2-3; CDR3aa: CASSPKGGLTDTQYF; CDR3nt: TGTGCCAGCAGCCCGAAGGGGGGTCTCACAGATACGCAGTATTTT
d_gene: TRBD2; v_gene: TRBV5-1; abundance: few; j_gene: TRBJ2-4; CDR3aa: CASSLIGGASNIQYF; CDR3nt: TGCGCCAGCAGCTTGATCGGGGGGGCCTCAAACATTCAGTACTTC
d_gene: TRBD2; v_gene: TRBV27; abundance: -; j_gene: TRBJ2-2; CDR3aa: CASSLLAGPNTGELFF; CDR3nt: TGTGCCAGCAGTTTGTTAGCGGGGCCGAACACCGGGGAGCTGTTTTTT
d_gene: TRBD1; v_gene: TRBV7-9; abundance: -; j_gene: TRBJ2-1; CDR3aa: CASSPQDRGPYNEQFF; CDR3nt: TGTGCCAGCAGCCCACAAGACAGGGGTCCCTACAATGAGCAGTTCTTC
d_gene: TRBD2; v_gene: TRBV7-8; abundance: many; j_gene: TRBJ2-2; CDR3aa: CASSPLRGGRGELFF; CDR3nt: TGTGCCAGCAGCCCTCTCCGGGGGGGCCGAGGGGAGCTGTTTTTT
d_gene: -; v_gene: TRBV7-8; abundance: many; j_gene: TRBJ1-5; CDR3aa: CASSLGSGGGNQPQHF; CDR3nt: TGTGCCAGCAGCTTAGGTTCGGGGGGTGGCAATCAGCCCCAGCATTTT
d_gene: -; v_gene: TRBV6-5; abundance: -; j_gene: TRBJ2-1; CDR3aa: CASRVGSYNEQFF; CDR3nt: TGTGCCAGCAGGGTAGGATCCTACAATGAGCAGTTCTTC
d_gene: -; v_gene: TRBV12-3/TRBV12-4; abundance: few; j_gene: TRBJ2-7; CDR3aa: CASSPPSMNQGGGQYF; CDR3nt: TGTGCCAGCAGCCCCCCTTCGATGAATCAGGGTGGGGGGCAGTACTTC
d_gene: TRBD2; v_gene: TRBV18; abundance: -; j_gene: TRBJ2-3; CDR3aa: CASSLTSGVFDTQYF; CDR3nt: TGTGCCAGCTCCCTGACTAGCGGGGTCTTCGATACGCAGTATTTT